The count of the clone carrying this T cell receptor (beta chain) is one. The sample belongs to a study of control samples from healthy donors and cancer patients. The data were produced by immunoSEQ multiplex PCR, yet TCRdb's version contains in-frame clones alone and is incomplete. The sample consists of 150,000 to 200,000 clones, 91% of them appearing once. This CDR3 is built from 15 residues. Germline V gene data show CDR1 as MDHEN and CDR2 as SYDVKM. V lost 0 bases to trimming and J lost 6 bases; unmatched junction nucleotides: 2. The TCR originated in a woman in her twenties or thirties in good health. The V call is TRBV28, the J call TRBJ1-5, with 10 bases fitting TRBD1. The sequenced sample consisted of blood. CDR3 coding DNA: TGTGCCAGCAGTTTATGGGGACAGGGGAGTCAGCCCCAGCATTTT. Encoded protein: CASSLWGQGSQPQHF. The whole variable domain, filled in from reference TRBV28 and TRBJ1-5, reads DVKVTQSSRYLVKRTGEKVFLECVQDMDHENMFWYRQDPGLGLRLIYFSYDVKMKEKGDIPEGYSVSREKKERFSLILESASTNQTSMYLCASSLWGQGSQPQHFGDGTRLSIL.